These 3 T cell receptor beta chains were all obtained from the same sample, sequenced in a study of blood T cells in healthy people across ages. It was with a sample-barcoded 5' primer and a J-beta primer mix that a second PCR of roughly 7 to 12 cycles was run. Each CDR3 protein gets one entry after TCRdb re-called the 5' RACE reads with MiXCR. The sample carries 1.5 million to 2 million distinct CDR3 sequences, about 35% recorded once. The sample taken for sequencing was blood. These receptors were collected from a woman in her twenties or thirties in good health.

Of note for this clonotype: One end of the junction fails to match germline, which may point to a read error. The chain combines TRBV20-1 with TRBJ2-3; a weak D match, TRBD2 (6 bases). Germline CDR1 DFQATT, CDR2 SNEGSKA (reference sequence). The CDR3 covers 13 residues. The CDR3 DNA reads as TGCAGTACTAGGATAACGGGGGAAGATACGCAGTATTTT. It specifies CSTRITGEDTQYF.

The chain uses TRBV24-1 and TRBJ1-5; D might be TRBD1 (5 bases). Trimming cost V 6 bases and J 6 bases, with 11 bases left between them. The CDR3 consists of 13 residues. Germline lookup yields CDR1 KGHDR and CDR2 SFDVKD. The CDR3 sequence is CATSTGAGQPQHF. DNA of the CDR3: TGTGCCACCAGTACAGGAGCCGGTCAGCCCCAGCATTTT.

A few counts support this clonotype. This chain uses TRBV5-1 with TRBJ2-3, with D possibly TRBD2 on 6 matching bases. The CDR3 consists of 15 residues. Germline loops: CDR1 SGHRS, CDR2 YFSETQ. V lost 5 bases, J lost 3 bases, and 16 bases lay in between. The CDR3 DNA reads as TGCGCCAGCAGACGGACTACTTGGGGGACAGATACGCAGTATTTT. Translated, it gives CASRRTTWGTDTQYF.